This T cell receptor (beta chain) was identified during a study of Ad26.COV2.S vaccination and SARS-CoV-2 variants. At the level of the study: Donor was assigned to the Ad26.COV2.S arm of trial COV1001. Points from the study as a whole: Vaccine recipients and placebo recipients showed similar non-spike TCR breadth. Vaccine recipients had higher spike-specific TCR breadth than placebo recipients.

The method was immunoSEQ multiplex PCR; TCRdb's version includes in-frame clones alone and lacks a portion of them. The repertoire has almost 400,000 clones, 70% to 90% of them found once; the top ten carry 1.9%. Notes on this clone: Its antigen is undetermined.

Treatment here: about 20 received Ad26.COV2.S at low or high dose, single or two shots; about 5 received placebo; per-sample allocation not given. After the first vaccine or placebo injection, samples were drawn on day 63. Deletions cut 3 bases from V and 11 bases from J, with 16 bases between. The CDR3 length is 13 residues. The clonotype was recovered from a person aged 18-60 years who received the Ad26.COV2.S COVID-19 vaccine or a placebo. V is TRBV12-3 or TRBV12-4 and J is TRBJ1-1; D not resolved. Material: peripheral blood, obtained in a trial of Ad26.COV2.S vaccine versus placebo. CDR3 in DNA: TGTGCCAGCAGTTTCGGGCACCGGGTCTACGCTTTCTTT. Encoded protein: CASSFGHRVYAFF.